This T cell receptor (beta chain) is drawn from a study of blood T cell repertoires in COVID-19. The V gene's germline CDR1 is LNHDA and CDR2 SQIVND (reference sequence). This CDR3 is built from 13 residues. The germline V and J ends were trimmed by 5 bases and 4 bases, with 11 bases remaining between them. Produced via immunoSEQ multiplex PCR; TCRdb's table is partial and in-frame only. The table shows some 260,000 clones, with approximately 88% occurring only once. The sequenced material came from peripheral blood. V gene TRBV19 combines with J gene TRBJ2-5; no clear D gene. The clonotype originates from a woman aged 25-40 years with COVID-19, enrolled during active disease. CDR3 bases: TGTGCCAGTAGTCAGCAGGATCGAGAGACCCAGTACTTC. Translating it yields CASSQQDRETQYF. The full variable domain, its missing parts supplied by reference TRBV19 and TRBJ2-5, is DGGITQSPKYLFRKEGQNVTLSCEQNLNHDAMYWYRQDPGQGLRLIYYSQIVNDFQKGDIAEGYSVSREKKESFPLTVTSAQKNPTAFYLCASSQQDRETQYFGPGTRLLVL.